Below, 17 T cell receptor beta chains from the same sample are listed, as sequenced in a study of blood T cell repertoires in COVID-19. The repertoire was sequenced with immunoSEQ multiplex PCR; TCRdb's copy has only in-frame clones and lacks some. Of roughly 120,000 clones listed, around 80% are singletons. The sequencing sample was made of peripheral blood. Source of these receptors: an older man with acute or convalescent COVID-19.

A few counts support this clone. The J gene is TRBJ1-3, the V gene TRBV18, with TRBD1 identical over 9 bases. After removal of 6 bases from V and 0 bases from J, the junction contained 9 bases not matched to a gene. The CDR3 contains 17 residues. Per the germline V gene, CDR1 is KGHSH and CDR2 is LQKENI. Written as DNA, the CDR3 is TGTGCCAGCTCCCCTCCGGGACAGGGCCTCTCTGGAAACACCATATATTTT. Protein product: CASSPPGQGLSGNTIYF.

The rearrangement links TRBV6-5 to TRBJ2-7; 10 bases align to TRBD1. Germline CDR1 is MNHEY and CDR2 is SVGAGI. The CDR3 covers 15 residues. J was trimmed by 3 bases and V by 5 bases; bases with no gene match: 7. Here the CDR3 reads CASSLSGTGDYEQYF. Written as DNA, the CDR3 is TGTGCCAGCAGTCTTTCCGGGACAGGGGACTACGAGCAGTACTTC.

The chain joins TRBV30 to TRBJ2-6, with D perhaps matching TRBD2 (5 bases). The CDR3 extends over 17 amino acids. The V gene's germline CDR1 is GTSNPN and CDR2 SVGIG (reference sequence). V was pared by 2 bases and J by 7 bases, with 21 bases between. Here the CDR3 DNA reads TGTGCCTGGAGTCCTGCGACGGCGTTGAGCGGAGCCAACGTCCTGACTTTC. Translating it yields CAWSPATALSGANVLTF.

This clone was counted ten times or more. V gene TRBV7-3 combines with J gene TRBJ1-2; 7 nucleotides agree with TRBD1. V was clipped by 1 base and J by 7 bases; unmatched bases: 12. Germline V lookup: CDR1 SGHTA, CDR2 FQGTGA. The CDR3 is 16 residues long. CDR3 region: CASSLRTGNQEGGYTF. The CDR3 DNA reads as TGTGCCAGCAGCTTAAGGACAGGCAACCAAGAGGGTGGCTACACCTTC.

The gene calls are TRBV10-3 and TRBJ2-5; TRBD2 aligns across 12 bases. This CDR3 has 14 residues. Per germline, CDR1 ENHRY and CDR2 SYGVKD. Trimming at V came to 6 bases and at J to 5 bases, leaving 4 bases not matched to a gene. The CDR3 DNA is TGTGCCATCAGGGGCGGACTAGCGGGGGAGACCCAGTACTTC. It encodes CAIRGGLAGETQYF.

The chain uses TRBV11-2 and TRBJ2-7, with 9 bases that match TRBD1. Germline CDR1 reads SGHAT; CDR2 reads FQNNGV. V shed 0 bases, J shed 2 bases, and the junction held 2 bases outside the gene matches. The CDR3 spans 15 residues. CDR3 residues: CASSLDYRGPYEQYF. CDR3 in DNA: TGTGCCAGCAGCTTAGATTACAGGGGGCCCTACGAGCAGTACTTC. The complete variable domain, with remaining parts taken from reference TRBV11-2 and TRBJ2-7, reads EAGVAQSPRYKIIEKRQSVAFWCNPISGHATLYWYQQILGQGPKLLIQFQNNGVVDDSQLPKDRFSAERLKGVDSTLKIQPAKLEDSAVYLCASSLDYRGPYEQYFGPGTRLTVT.

J is TRBJ1-1 and V is TRBV7-3, with a weak D call TRBD1 (5 bases). This CDR3 region has 13 residues. V lost 5 bases and J lost 2, with 9 bases in between. Germline values: CDR1 SGHTA, CDR2 FQGTGA. The CDR3 DNA reads as TGTGCCAGCAGCCCTGGGACTAACACTGAAGCTTTCTTT. It is translated as CASSPGTNTEAFF.

The CDR3: CASQGGQGPYEQYF. The CDR3 DNA sequence: TGTGCCAGCCAGGGAGGACAGGGGCCCTACGAGCAGTACTTC. V usage is TRBV7-9 and J usage is TRBJ2-7, with TRBD1 matching over 9 bases. This CDR3 is built from 14 residues. J gave up 2 bases and V 8 bases, and 7 bases lay outside the gene matches. Germline values: CDR1 SEHNR, CDR2 FQNEAQ (reference sequence).

The rearrangement links TRBV19 to TRBJ2-7, with D hard to call. CDR3 length equals 13 residues. Germline values: CDR1 LNHDA, CDR2 SQIVND (reference sequence). V lost 1 base and J 7 bases, leaving 11 bases between the germline ends. The chain's CDR3 is CASSIAPTMEQYF. The CDR3 DNA reads TGTGCCAGTAGTATAGCTCCTACTATGGAGCAGTACTTC.

On this clone itself: The sample holds other DNA sequences that translate to the same CDR3. The rearrangement joins TRBV12-3 or TRBV12-4 to TRBJ1-1, with D unclear. The V end lost 3 bases, the J end lost 2 bases, and 4 bases lay between the germline ends. The CDR3 spans 12 residues. In DNA form, the CDR3 reads TGTGCCAGCAGTTTTTCAAACACTGAAGCTTTCTTT. As protein: CASSFSNTEAFF.

The gene calls are TRBV3-1 (or the pseudogene TRBV3-2) and TRBJ2-5; 7 nucleotides align to TRBD2. Germline CDR1 LGHDT, CDR2 YNNKEL (reference sequence). The V segment lost 4 bases and the J segment 3 bases; nucleotides outside the gene matches: 2. This CDR3 is 13 amino acids long. Written as DNA, the CDR3 is TGTGCCAGCAGCCTGAGCGGGGAAGAGACCCAGTACTTC. Protein product: CASSLSGEETQYF.

This clone came up a few times. The rearrangement joins TRBV9 to TRBJ1-2, with 10 nucleotides matching TRBD1. The CDR3 contains 17 residues. V gave up 0 bases and J gave up 8 bases; unmatched junction bases: 13. Germline CDR1 reads SGDLS; CDR2 reads YYNGEE. CDR3 sequence: CASSVASSMDRGRGYTF. The CDR3 DNA follows: TGTGCCAGCAGCGTAGCTTCCTCAATGGACAGGGGGAGAGGCTACACCTTC.

The rearrangement uses TRBV19 and TRBJ2-3; D remains ambiguous. This CDR3 spans 12 amino acids. Germline V gene data show CDR1 as LNHDA and CDR2 as SQIVND (reference sequence). Trimming left V 3 bases short and J 9 bases short, with 10 bases between. The CDR3 nucleotides are TGTGCCAGTAGTATGAGCCCCCTAACGCAGTATTTT. Translation: CASSMSPLTQYF.

J is TRBJ2-1 and V is TRBV27, with TRBD2 matching over 10 bases. The ends lost 6 bases at V and 7 bases at J; junction bases unmatched: 9. The CDR3 spans 15 residues. Per the germline V gene, CDR1 is MNHEY and CDR2 is SMNVEV (reference sequence). The DNA for the CDR3 is TGTGCCAGCAGACCCGGGGCTAGCGGGAGTAATGAGCAGTTCTTC. Translation gives CASRPGASGSNEQFF.

V gene TRBV7-9 combines with J gene TRBJ1-1; no clear D gene. The CDR3 is 13 residues long. Trimming removed 1 base from V and 3 bases from J, with 6 bases in between. Germline CDR1 and CDR2: SEHNR and FQNEAQ (reference sequence). The CDR3 protein is CASSLDSDTEAFF. As DNA, the CDR3 is TGTGCCAGCAGCTTAGACAGTGACACTGAAGCTTTCTTT.

This chain joins TRBV23-1 and TRBJ1-4; 8 nucleotides match TRBD1. TRBV23-1 is filed as an ORF, its function uncertain. This CDR3 is 15 amino acids long. V was pared by 5 bases and J by 7 bases, with 9 bases of the junction left unmatched. The CDR3 reads CASSTRTGIGEKLFF. CDR3 DNA sequence: TGCGCCAGCAGTACCCGGACAGGGATTGGTGAAAAACTGTTTTTT.

The rearrangement links TRBV4-2 to TRBJ1-5, with TRBD1 identical over 7 bases. V was clipped by 5 bases and J by 3 bases; unmatched bases: 7. Germline CDR1 LGHNA, CDR2 YNFKEQ. The CDR3 spans 15 residues. CDR3 nucleotides: TGTGCCAGCAGCATAGCCGGGACAGACAATCAGCCCCAGCATTTT. It codes for CASSIAGTDNQPQHF.